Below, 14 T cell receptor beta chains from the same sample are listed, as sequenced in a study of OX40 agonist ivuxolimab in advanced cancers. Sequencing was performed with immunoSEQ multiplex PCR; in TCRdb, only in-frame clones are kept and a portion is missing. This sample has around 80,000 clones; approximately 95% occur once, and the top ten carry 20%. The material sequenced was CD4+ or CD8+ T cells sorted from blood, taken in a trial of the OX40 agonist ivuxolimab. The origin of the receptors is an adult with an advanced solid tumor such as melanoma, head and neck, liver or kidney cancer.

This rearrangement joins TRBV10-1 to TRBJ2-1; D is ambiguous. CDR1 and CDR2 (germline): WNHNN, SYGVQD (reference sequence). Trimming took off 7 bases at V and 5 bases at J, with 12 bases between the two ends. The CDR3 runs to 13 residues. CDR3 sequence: CASKGNGNNEQFF. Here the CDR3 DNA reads TGCGCCAGCAAAGGGAACGGCAACAATGAGCAGTTCTTC.

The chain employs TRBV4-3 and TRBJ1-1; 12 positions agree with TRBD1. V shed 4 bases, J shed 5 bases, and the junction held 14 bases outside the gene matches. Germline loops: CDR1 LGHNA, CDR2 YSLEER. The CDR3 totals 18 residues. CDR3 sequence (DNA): TGCGCCAGCAGCCTCCAGGGGGGACAGGGGGCGCGATGGACTGAAGCTTTCTTT. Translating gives CASSLQGGQGARWTEAFF.

The CDR3 loop is CASSYEPSSYEQYF. The CDR3 DNA follows: TGTGCCAGCAGTTATGAGCCAAGCTCCTACGAGCAGTACTTC. The chain employs TRBV27 and TRBJ2-7; D is undetermined. Between the trimmed V and J ends, which lost 4 bases and 0 bases, there was a span of 10 bases. The germline V gene has CDR1 MNHEY and CDR2 SMNVEV (reference sequence). The CDR3 is 14 amino acids.

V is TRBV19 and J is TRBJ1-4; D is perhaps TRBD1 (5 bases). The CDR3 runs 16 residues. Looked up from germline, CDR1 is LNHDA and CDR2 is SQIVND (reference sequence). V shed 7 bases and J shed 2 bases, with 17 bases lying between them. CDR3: CASTAPGVRTNEKLFF. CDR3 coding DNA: TGTGCCAGTACTGCGCCGGGGGTTCGCACTAATGAAAAACTGTTTTTT.

The CDR3: CASSDDPGAGNEQFF. The CDR3 nucleotides are TGTGCCAGCAGTGACGATCCCGGCGCGGGCAATGAGCAGTTCTTC. This chain links TRBV6-4 with TRBJ2-1, with D tentatively TRBD2 (5 bases). V was trimmed by 2 bases and J by 6 bases, leaving 14 bases between them. The CDR3 totals 15 residues. CDR1 is MRHNA and CDR2 is SNTAGT in the germline V gene.

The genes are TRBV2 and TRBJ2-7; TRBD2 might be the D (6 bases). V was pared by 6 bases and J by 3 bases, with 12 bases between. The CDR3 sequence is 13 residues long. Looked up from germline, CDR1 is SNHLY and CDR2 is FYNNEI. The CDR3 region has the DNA TGTGCCAGCAGATGGCGGGGAGACTACGAGCAGTACTTC. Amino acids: CASRWRGDYEQYF. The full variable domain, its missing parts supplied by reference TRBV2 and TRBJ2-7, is EPEVTQTPSHQVTQMGQEVILRCVPISNHLYFYWYRQILGQKVEFLVSFYNNEISEKSEIFDDQFSVERPDGSNFTLKIRSTKLEDSAMYFCASRWRGDYEQYFGPGTRLTVT.

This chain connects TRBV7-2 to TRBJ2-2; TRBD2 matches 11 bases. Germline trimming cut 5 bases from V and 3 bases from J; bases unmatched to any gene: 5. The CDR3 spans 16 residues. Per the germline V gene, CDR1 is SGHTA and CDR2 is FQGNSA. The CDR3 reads CASSPLAGEDTGELFF. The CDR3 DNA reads TGTGCCAGCAGCCCACTAGCGGGAGAGGACACCGGGGAGCTGTTTTTT.

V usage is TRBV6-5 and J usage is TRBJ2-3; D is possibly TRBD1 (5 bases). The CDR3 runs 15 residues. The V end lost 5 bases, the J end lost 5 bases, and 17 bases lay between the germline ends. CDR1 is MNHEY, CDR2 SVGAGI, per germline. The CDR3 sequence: CASSRVVTGRDTQYF. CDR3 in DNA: TGTGCCAGCAGTCGGGTGGTTACAGGTCGAGATACGCAGTATTTT.

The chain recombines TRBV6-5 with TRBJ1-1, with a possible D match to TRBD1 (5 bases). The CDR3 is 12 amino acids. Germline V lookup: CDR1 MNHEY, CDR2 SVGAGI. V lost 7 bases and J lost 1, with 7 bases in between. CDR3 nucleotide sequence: TGTGCCAGCACAAGGGGGAACACTGAAGCTTTCTTT. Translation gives CASTRGNTEAFF.

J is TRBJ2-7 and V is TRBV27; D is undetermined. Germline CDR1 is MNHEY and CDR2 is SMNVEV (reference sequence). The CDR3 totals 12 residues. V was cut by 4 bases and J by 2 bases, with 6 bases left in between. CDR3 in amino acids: CASSSVPYEQYF. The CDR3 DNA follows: TGTGCCAGCAGTTCGGTGCCCTACGAGCAGTACTTC.

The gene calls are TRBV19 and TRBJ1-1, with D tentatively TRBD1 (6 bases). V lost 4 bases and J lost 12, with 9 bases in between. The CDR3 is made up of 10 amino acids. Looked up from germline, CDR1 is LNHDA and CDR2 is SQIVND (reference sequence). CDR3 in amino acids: CASSTGETFF. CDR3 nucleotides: TGTGCCAGTAGTACAGGGGAAACTTTCTTT.

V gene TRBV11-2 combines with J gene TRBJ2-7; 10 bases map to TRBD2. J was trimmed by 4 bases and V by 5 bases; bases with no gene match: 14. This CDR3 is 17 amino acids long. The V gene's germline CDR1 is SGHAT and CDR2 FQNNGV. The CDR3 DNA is TGTGCCAGCAGCCACCCTCAGCGGGGGGGCTTATGGTACGAGCAGTACTTC. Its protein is CASSHPQRGGLWYEQYF.

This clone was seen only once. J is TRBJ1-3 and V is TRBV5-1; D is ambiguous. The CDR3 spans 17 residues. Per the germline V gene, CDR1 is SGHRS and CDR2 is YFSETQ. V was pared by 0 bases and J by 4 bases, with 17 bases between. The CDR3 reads CASSLDLGFGPGNTIYF. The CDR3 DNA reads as TGCGCCAGCAGCTTGGATCTCGGGTTTGGCCCAGGAAACACCATATATTTT.

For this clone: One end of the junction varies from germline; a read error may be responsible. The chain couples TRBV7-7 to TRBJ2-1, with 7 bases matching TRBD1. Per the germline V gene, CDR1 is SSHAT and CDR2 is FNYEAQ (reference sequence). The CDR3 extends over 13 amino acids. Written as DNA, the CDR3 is TGTGCTAGCAGCCTCAATACAGGGGATGAGCAGTTCTTC. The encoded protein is CASSLNTGDEQFF.